One and the same sample provided the 25 T cell receptor beta chains below, sequenced in a study of blood T cell repertoires in COVID-19. Here immunoSEQ multiplex PCR was the method, and the copy in TCRdb shows in-frame clones only, minus some. Seen here are about 210,000 clones, about 86% observed once, and the top ten hold 0.6% to 0.9%. Input material: peripheral blood. The receptors here all came from a woman aged 65 to 85 with acute or convalescent COVID-19.

This chain connects TRBV10-3 to TRBJ1-5, with D perhaps TRBD1 (5 bases). This CDR3 spans 13 amino acids. Trimming took off 10 bases at V and 1 base at J, with 11 bases between the two ends. CDR1 ENHRY and CDR2 SYGVKD come from the germline V gene. The CDR3 spells CATHQGSNQPQHF. The CDR3 nucleotides are TGTGCCACCCACCAGGGAAGCAATCAGCCCCAGCATTTT.

The chain couples TRBV12-2 to TRBJ2-2; the table gives TRBD2 as D, unverified against the DNA. TRBV12-2 counts as a pseudogene. This CDR3 contains 16 residues. CDR3 sequence (DNA): TGTGCAAGTCGCTCAAGGACTAGCGCTAACACCGGGGAGCTGTTTTTT. It is translated as CASRSRTSANTGELFF.

The sample holds a few counts of this clone. The V and J genes are TRBV19 and TRBJ2-1; maybe TRBD1 (6 bases). Germline values: CDR1 LNHDA, CDR2 SQIVND (reference sequence). With 6 bases removed from V and 1 base from J, the gap between germline ends came to 19 bases. The CDR3 is 17 residues long. CDR3 amino acids: CASSKRGRLRSYNEQFF. The CDR3 coding sequence is TGTGCCAGTAGCAAGAGGGGGAGACTCCGTTCCTACAATGAGCAGTTCTTC. The full variable domain, completed using reference TRBV19 and TRBJ2-1, is DGGITQSPKYLFRKEGQNVTLSCEQNLNHDAMYWYRQDPGQGLRLIYYSQIVNDFQKGDIAEGYSVSREKKESFPLTVTSAQKNPTAFYLCASSKRGRLRSYNEQFFGPGTRLTVL.

The chain joins TRBV12-3 or TRBV12-4 to TRBJ1-2; D not certain. V was shortened by 6 bases and J by 4 bases, with 6 bases between the two germline ends. The CDR3 loop spans 11 amino acids. CDR3 loop: CASSPGYGYTF. CDR3 bases: TGTGCCAGCAGCCCCGGCTATGGCTACACCTTC.

This clone was observed a single time. The chain couples TRBV5-1 to TRBJ2-1; 11 bases map to TRBD2. V gave up 5 bases and J gave up 8 bases; unmatched junction bases: 9. The CDR3 sequence is 15 residues long. Germline V CDR1 and CDR2: SGHRS, YFSETQ. The CDR3 reads CASSLAGGGIHEQFF. The CDR3 bases are TGCGCCAGCAGTTTAGCGGGAGGGGGAATCCATGAGCAGTTCTTC. The whole variable domain, filled in from reference TRBV5-1 and TRBJ2-1, reads KAGVTQTPRYLIKTRGQQVTLSCSPISGHRSVSWYQQTPGQGLQFLFEYFSETQRNKGNFPGRFSGRQFSNSRSEMNVSTLELGDSALYLCASSLAGGGIHEQFFGPGTRLTVL.

The V and J genes are TRBV15 and TRBJ1-4; D gene ambiguous. The CDR3 length is 16 residues. CDR1 is LNHNV, CDR2 YYDKDF, per germline (reference sequence). The V end lost 0 bases, the J end lost 4 bases, and 12 bases lay between the germline ends. The CDR3 sequence is CATSRDEDGNNEKLFF. The CDR3, as DNA: TGTGCCACCAGCAGAGATGAGGACGGGAATAATGAAAAACTGTTTTTT.

This rearrangement joins TRBV27 to TRBJ1-1; TRBD1 might be the D (6 bases). Germline V gives CDR1 MNHEY, CDR2 SMNVEV (reference sequence). The ends were cut back, 8 bases at V and 1 base at J, with 14 bases in the middle. The CDR3 has 14 amino acids. CDR3 nucleotides: TGTGCCAGCGCCTACAGGGCCCAGAACACTGAAGCTTTCTTT. Its translation: CASAYRAQNTEAFF.

This clone was seen just once. This sequence joins TRBV4-3 and TRBJ1-6; D not resolved. This CDR3 has 12 residues. The V and J ends lost 1 base and 13 bases respectively, with 8 bases between them. From germline, CDR1 is LGHNA and CDR2 YSLEER. CDR3 in amino acids: CASSQASGPLHF. CDR3 nucleotide sequence: TGCGCCAGCAGCCAAGCCTCAGGCCCCCTCCACTTT.

This clone occurred once. This rearrangement joins TRBV27 to TRBJ1-1; D perhaps matches TRBD1 (5 bases). Germline CDR1 is MNHEY and CDR2 is SMNVEV (reference sequence). V shed 9 bases and J shed 4 bases, with 15 bases lying between them. The CDR3 length is 13 residues. The CDR3 sequence is CASMFAGGTEAFF. Written as DNA, the CDR3 is TGTGCCAGTATGTTTGCGGGGGGCACTGAAGCTTTCTTT.

The rearrangement links TRBV12-5 to TRBJ2-1, with 7 bases that match TRBD2. Germline values: CDR1 LGHNT, CDR2 FRNRAP. This CDR3 spans 18 amino acids. V lost 1 base and J lost 4; bases outside the gene matches: 13. The CDR3 DNA sequence: TGTGCTAGTGGTTTGGATACAACGAGGACTAGTTTGTACAATGAGCAGTTCTTC. Its translation: CASGLDTTRTSLYNEQFF.

This sequence joins TRBV27 and TRBJ2-3, with TRBD2 matching over 13 bases. Unmatched junction bases numbered 7, after V lost 3 bases and J lost 4 bases. The CDR3 sequence is 17 residues long. Germline assignment: CDR1 MNHEY and CDR2 SMNVEV (reference sequence). The CDR3 is CASSFFGLAGVPDTQYF. The CDR3 DNA sequence: TGTGCCAGCAGTTTTTTCGGACTAGCGGGAGTCCCAGATACGCAGTATTTT.

The count of this clone is one. V is TRBV2 and J is TRBJ2-5; no clear D gene. The V end lost 11 bases, the J end lost 4 bases, and 11 bases lay between the germline ends. The CDR3 contains 11 residues. Germline loops: CDR1 SNHLY, CDR2 FYNNEI. The CDR3 DNA sequence: TGTGCCTCCTCAGTGTTAGAGACCCAGTACTTC. It translates to CASSVLETQYF.

The V gene is TRBV5-5, the J gene TRBJ1-2; no clear D gene. The V and J ends lost 4 bases and 4 bases respectively, with 14 bases between them. The CDR3 covers 14 residues. Germline V gives CDR1 SGHKS, CDR2 YYEKEE (reference sequence). The CDR3 region has the DNA TGTGCCAGCAGCCCTTGGACCAGCGGCTATGGCTACACCTTC. Its translation: CASSPWTSGYGYTF.

V usage is TRBV6-6 and J usage is TRBJ2-1, with no clear D. V shed 2 bases and J shed 8 bases, with 7 bases lying between them. CDR1 and CDR2 from the germline V gene are MNHNY and SVGAGI (reference sequence). This CDR3 has 12 amino acids. The CDR3 coding sequence is TGTGCCAGCAGTTACATGCGAGATGAGCAGTTCTTC. It specifies CASSYMRDEQFF.

V and J are TRBV21-1 and TRBJ1-1; the D segment call TRBD1 is taken from the table without a DNA check. TRBV21-1 constitutes a pseudogene. CDR3 size: 16 residues. The DNA for the CDR3 is TGTGCCAGCAGCGGAATCTGGACAGGGGGCAACACTGAAGCTTTCTTT. The encoded protein is CASSGIWTGGNTEAFF.

The J gene is TRBJ1-2, the V gene TRBV5-4; 9 bases fit TRBD1. From germline, CDR1 is SGHNT and CDR2 YYREEE (reference sequence). CDR3 size: 14 residues. With 4 bases clipped from V and 4 bases from J, the junction kept 5 bases outside the gene matches. Written as DNA, the CDR3 is TGTGCCAGCAGCCGACCGACAGGGGGCTATGGCTACACCTTC. Translating gives CASSRPTGGYGYTF.

The rearrangement links TRBV18 to TRBJ2-1, with D possibly matching TRBD1 (5 bases). This CDR3 has 15 amino acids. Deletions cut 4 bases from V and 6 bases from J, with 16 bases between. CDR1 and CDR2 from the germline V gene are KGHSH and LQKENI. In DNA, the CDR3 is TGTGCCAGCTCACAGGGGCCCCCTAGGTCCAATGAGCAGTTCTTC. Translated: CASSQGPPRSNEQFF.

The V and J genes are TRBV5-1 and TRBJ1-4; D is undetermined. CDR1 is SGHRS, CDR2 YFSETQ, per germline. V was shortened by 3 bases and J by 0 bases, with 3 bases between the two germline ends. The CDR3 has 13 residues. In DNA, the CDR3 is TGCGCCAGCAGCTCTGCAACTAATGAAAAACTGTTTTTT. This encodes CASSSATNEKLFF.

This chain links TRBV6-5 with TRBJ1-3; D gene ambiguous. V lost 2 bases and J lost 4, with 15 bases in between. The germline CDR1 and CDR2 sequences are MNHEY and SVGAGI. The CDR3 contains 16 residues. The chain's CDR3 is CASSYGPGKGGNTIYF. The CDR3 nucleotides read TGTGCCAGCAGTTACGGACCGGGGAAGGGAGGAAACACCATATATTTT.

The chain uses TRBV7-2 and TRBJ2-1; D is unclear. CDR3 length: 11 residues. V lost 3 bases and J lost 8, with 5 bases in between. Germline V gene lookup returns CDR1 SGHTA and CDR2 FQGNSA. CDR3: CASSFIDEQFF. CDR3 DNA sequence: TGTGCCAGCAGCTTCATTGATGAGCAGTTCTTC.

V and J are TRBV6-2 or TRBV6-3 and TRBJ1-5; TRBD1 aligns across 7 bases. Unmatched junction bases numbered 5, after V lost 5 bases and J lost 4 bases. Germline V CDR1 and CDR2: MNHEY, SVGEGT. The CDR3 consists of 14 residues. CDR3 coding DNA: TGTGCCAGCAGTCAACCAGGGGGAAATCAGCCCCAGCATTTT. Protein sequence: CASSQPGGNQPQHF.

This chain joins TRBV5-1 and TRBJ2-1; D is perhaps TRBD2 (6 bases). This CDR3 spans 14 amino acids. The germline CDR1 and CDR2 sequences are SGHRS and YFSETQ. V lost 0 bases, J lost 5 bases, and 9 bases lay in between. CDR3 protein: CASSLGGDHNEQFF. CDR3 DNA sequence: TGCGCCAGCAGCTTGGGCGGGGACCACAATGAGCAGTTCTTC.

The count of this clone is one. The chain links TRBV6-5 to TRBJ1-1; 7 nucleotides match TRBD1. Losses at the gene ends were 6 bases for V and 11 bases for J; bases not matched to a gene: 12. In germline, CDR1 is MNHEY, CDR2 SVGAGI. The CDR3 is 13 residues long. The CDR3 bases are TGTGCCAGCAGGACAGGGACTGAATTGAAGGCTTTCTTT. This encodes CASRTGTELKAFF.

CDR3 DNA sequence: TGTGCTAGTGGTTTGACTAGCGGGGGCCTCCGATATAACACCGGGGAGCTGTTTTTT. Protein sequence: CASGLTSGGLRYNTGELFF. The gene calls are TRBV12-5 and TRBJ2-2; 11 bases match TRBD2. V was pared by 2 bases and J by 2 bases, with 10 bases of the junction left unmatched. Germline CDR1 and CDR2: LGHNT and FRNRAP. There are 19 residues in the CDR3.

The chain employs TRBV2 and TRBJ2-7; tentative D call: TRBD2 (5 bases). Trimming shortened V by 6 bases and J by 4 bases, and 10 bases separated the two germline ends. Germline V gives CDR1 SNHLY, CDR2 FYNNEI. The CDR3 runs to 12 residues. Here the CDR3 reads CASSGNAYEQYF. CDR3 DNA: TGTGCCAGCAGCGGGAACGCTTACGAGCAGTACTTC.